Shown below are 21 T cell receptor beta chains from a single sample sequenced in a study of blood T cell repertoires in COVID-19. Only in-frame clones appear in the TCRdb table, and some are missing; sequencing was by immunoSEQ multiplex PCR. The sample lists some 250,000 clones; approximately 85% were seen once. The sequencing sample was made of peripheral blood. These receptor sequences come from a human donor in a cohort sampled during active COVID-19.

This clone was recorded only once. The genes are TRBV19 and TRBJ1-4; D might be TRBD1 (5 bases). Trimming removed 1 base at V and 8 bases at J, with 14 bases between. This CDR3 comprises 15 residues. CDR1 is LNHDA and CDR2 is SQIVND in the germline V gene (reference sequence). The CDR3 sequence is CASSIGSGIGEKLFF. CDR3 DNA: TGTGCCAGTAGTATAGGCTCAGGGATAGGCGAAAAACTGTTTTTT.

The gene calls are TRBV6-4 and TRBJ2-3; TRBD2 is a possible D gene (7 bases). CDR1 and CDR2 (germline): MRHNA, SNTAGT. Deletions cut 8 bases from V and 0 bases from J, with 12 bases between. CDR3 length equals 14 residues. The CDR3 sequence: CASGGGLSTDTQYF. The CDR3 bases are TGTGCCAGCGGCGGGGGCCTGAGCACAGATACGCAGTATTTT.

V usage is TRBV19 and J usage is TRBJ2-7, with TRBD2 matching 14 bases. CDR1 and CDR2 (germline): LNHDA, SQIVND (reference sequence). The CDR3 runs to 15 residues. V trimming: 10 bases; J trimming: 2 bases; junction bases outside the gene matches: 7. CDR3 DNA: TGTGCCACCAAATTGGGACTAGCGGGGGCCTACGAGCAGTACTTC. Translated, it gives CATKLGLAGAYEQYF.

In this sample, this clone turned up once. The chain is built from TRBV30 and TRBJ1-2; 9 bases align to TRBD1. Germline V gene data show CDR1 as GTSNPN and CDR2 as SVGIG (reference sequence). V was pared by 3 bases and J by 6 bases, with 5 bases of the junction left unmatched. This CDR3 comprises 13 residues. CDR3 nucleotides: TGTGCCTGGAGCGCCGGGACAGGGAATGGCTACACCTTC. Its translation is CAWSAGTGNGYTF.

This sequence joins TRBV23-1 and TRBJ2-1; 9 bases match TRBD1. TRBV23-1 has ORF status, its function being uncertain. The junction had 13 bases not matched to a gene; V was cut back by 0 bases and J by 13 bases. There are 16 residues in the CDR3. The CDR3 reads CASSQSGTGPYPCQFF. The CDR3 region has the DNA TGCGCCAGCAGTCAATCAGGGACAGGGCCCTACCCATGCCAGTTCTTC.

A remark on this clone: Other DNA sequences of this sample code for an identical CDR3. This chain connects TRBV27 to TRBJ2-7; TRBD1 matches 8 bases. The germline gives CDR1 MNHEY, CDR2 SMNVEV (reference sequence). The junction had 0 bases not matched to a gene; V was cut back by 2 bases and J by 0 bases. The CDR3 runs 14 residues. CDR3 region: CASSLGTGSYEQYF. The CDR3 nucleotides read TGTGCCAGCAGTTTAGGGACAGGCTCCTACGAGCAGTACTTC.

The rearrangement uses TRBV10-3 and TRBJ1-1, with D possibly matching TRBD1 (5 bases). Trimming pared 10 bases from V and 4 bases from J, leaving 16 bases between. Germline CDR1 reads ENHRY; CDR2 reads SYGVKD. The CDR3 has 13 residues. The CDR3 sequence: CATYQTDRTEAFF. The CDR3 nucleotides read TGTGCCACCTACCAGACAGATCGCACTGAAGCTTTCTTT.

In this sample, this clone turned up a few times. V usage is TRBV7-9 and J usage is TRBJ1-1; 7 bases fit TRBD1. The J segment lost 5 bases and the V segment lost 6 bases, leaving 9 bases of the junction unmatched. CDR1 and CDR2 (germline): SEHNR, FQNEAQ (reference sequence). The CDR3 is made up of 14 amino acids. DNA of the CDR3: TGTGCCAGCAGTTTTGAGGGGGCGATGACTGAAGCTTTCTTT. As protein: CASSFEGAMTEAFF.

The chain couples TRBV12-2 to TRBJ2-6; TRBD2 is taken as the D call from the table, unchecked against the DNA. TRBV12-2 is shown as a pseudogene. The CDR3 spans 19 residues. CDR3 DNA: TGTGCAAGTCGACACCAAGGAGACCGCCAAGGTGCTGGGGCCAACGTCCTGACTTTC. It translates to CASRHQGDRQGAGANVLTF.

This clone was picked up a small number of times. The V and J genes are TRBV6-5 and TRBJ1-4; a weak D match, TRBD1 (5 bases). Germline V gene lookup returns CDR1 MNHEY and CDR2 SVGAGI. V was shortened by 7 bases and J by 3 bases, with 12 bases between the two germline ends. CDR3 size: 14 residues. The CDR3: CASTLTASNEKLFF. The CDR3, as DNA: TGTGCCAGCACCCTGACAGCGTCTAATGAAAAACTGTTTTTT.

This clone has just a few counts. The chain recombines TRBV5-1 with TRBJ2-7; 9 bases fit TRBD2. Germline V gene data show CDR1 as SGHRS and CDR2 as YFSETQ. The CDR3 covers 15 residues. V lost 2 bases and J lost 0; bases outside the gene matches: 3. CDR3: CASSLAGGSSYEQYF. The CDR3 coding sequence is TGCGCCAGCAGCTTAGCGGGAGGAAGCTCCTACGAGCAGTACTTC. Full variable domain (missing parts from reference TRBV5-1 and TRBJ2-7): KAGVTQTPRYLIKTRGQQVTLSCSPISGHRSVSWYQQTPGQGLQFLFEYFSETQRNKGNFPGRFSGRQFSNSRSEMNVSTLELGDSALYLCASSLAGGSSYEQYFGPGTRLTVT.

This sequence joins TRBV4-3 and TRBJ2-3; TRBD1 is a possible D gene (6 bases). Between the trimmed V and J ends, which lost 0 bases and 6 bases, there was a span of 16 bases. Germline values: CDR1 LGHNA, CDR2 YSLEER. CDR3 length equals 16 residues. CDR3 nucleotides: TGCGCCAGCAGCCAAGATCTAAGGGGCAGGGGTGATACGCAGTATTTT. This encodes CASSQDLRGRGDTQYF.

The V call is TRBV7-9, the J call TRBJ1-3, with a possible D match to TRBD1 (6 bases). Germline loops: CDR1 SEHNR, CDR2 FQNEAQ (reference sequence). CDR3 length: 16 residues. The V and J ends lost 5 bases and 0 bases respectively, with 14 bases between them. The CDR3 spells CASSRRGGISGNTIYF. For the CDR3, the DNA is TGTGCCAGCAGCCGACGAGGGGGAATCTCTGGAAACACCATATATTTT.

The genes are TRBV19 and TRBJ2-3; no reliable D call. V lost 3 bases and J 5 bases, leaving 12 bases between the germline ends. This CDR3 is 14 amino acids long. In germline, CDR1 is LNHDA, CDR2 SQIVND (reference sequence). CDR3 coding DNA: TGTGCCAGTAGTATTACCCAGATCCGAGATACGCAGTATTTT. Residues: CASSITQIRDTQYF.

This chain uses TRBV11-2 with TRBJ1-2; possibly TRBD1 for D (6 bases). Germline V gives CDR1 SGHAT, CDR2 FQNNGV. Trimming left V 0 bases short and J 5 bases short, with 13 bases between. The CDR3 runs to 15 residues. The CDR3 DNA sequence: TGTGCCAGCAGCTTAGAGACGGACAGTTCATATGGCTACACCTTC. Protein product: CASSLETDSSYGYTF. The complete variable domain, with remaining parts taken from reference TRBV11-2 and TRBJ1-2, reads EAGVAQSPRYKIIEKRQSVAFWCNPISGHATLYWYQQILGQGPKLLIQFQNNGVVDDSQLPKDRFSAERLKGVDSTLKIQPAKLEDSAVYLCASSLETDSSYGYTFGSGTRLTVV.

V gene TRBV9 combines with J gene TRBJ2-1, with a tentative D call TRBD2 (7 bases). V was cut by 1 base and J by 2 bases, with 16 bases left in between. Germline V gene data show CDR1 as SGDLS and CDR2 as YYNGEE. CDR3 length equals 17 residues. CDR3 amino acids: CASSVRGGYGAYNEQFF. The CDR3 nucleotides are TGTGCCAGCAGCGTAAGGGGGGGATACGGAGCCTACAATGAGCAGTTCTTC. Filled out from reference TRBV9 and TRBJ2-1, the complete variable domain reads DSGVTQTPKHLITATGQRVTLRCSPRSGDLSVYWYQQSLDQGLQFLIQYYNGEERAKGNILERFSAQQFPDLHSELNLSSLELGDSALYFCASSVRGGYGAYNEQFFGPGTRLTVL.

The gene calls are TRBV27 and TRBJ1-3; D call uncertain. This CDR3 comprises 15 residues. Germline V gene data show CDR1 as MNHEY and CDR2 as SMNVEV (reference sequence). The germline V and J ends were trimmed by 0 bases and 4 bases, with 10 bases remaining between them. The CDR3 coding sequence is TGTGCCAGCAGTTTATCGCGGGGTGGGGGAAACACCATATATTTT. Translating gives CASSLSRGGGNTIYF.

The chain has TRBV12-1 and TRBJ1-5. TRBV12-1 is a known pseudogene. This CDR3 comprises 16 residues. CDR3 DNA sequence: TGTGCCAGCAGCCCGGAGGGGCAGGGCAGCAATCAGCCCCAGCATTTT. It encodes CASSPEGQGSNQPQHF.

The V and J genes are TRBV18 and TRBJ1-4; maybe TRBD1 (5 bases). This CDR3 has 15 amino acids. Deletions cut 0 bases from V and 6 bases from J, with 11 bases between. Germline-derived CDR1 and CDR2 are KGHSH and LQKENI. The CDR3 loop reads CASSPPDSYDEKLFF. CDR3 in DNA: TGTGCCAGCTCACCACCCGACAGTTATGATGAAAAACTGTTTTTT.

V is TRBV3-1 (or the pseudogene TRBV3-2) and J is TRBJ1-1, with TRBD1 matching 7 bases. The length of the CDR3 is 16 residues. J was trimmed by 4 bases and V by 2 bases; bases with no gene match: 10. Per germline, CDR1 LGHDT and CDR2 YNNKEL (reference sequence). CDR3 DNA: TGTGCCAGCAGCCAATCCCCCGTGGCAGGGGGCACTGAAGCTTTCTTT. It codes for CASSQSPVAGGTEAFF.

V gene TRBV7-8 combines with J gene TRBJ2-1, with a tentative D call TRBD2 (6 bases). This CDR3 is built from 16 residues. Germline lookup yields CDR1 SGHVS and CDR2 FQNEAQ. V shed 1 base and J shed 4 bases, with 14 bases lying between them. The CDR3 region is CASSLVGGRNYNEQFF. DNA of the CDR3: TGTGCCAGCAGCTTAGTGGGGGGACGGAATTACAATGAGCAGTTCTTC.